This T cell receptor (beta chain) derives from a study of identical twins. General study points: The more abundant beta clonotypes in cord blood had fewer insertions, and memory repertoires did not show this. Invariant T cells like MAIT and iNKT could partly confound the zero-insertion analyses.

To note about this clonotype: Its antigen remains unknown. A much more abundant neighbour one base away suggests this may be a read error.

There are 17 residues in the CDR3. CDR1 is LNHNV, CDR2 YYDKDF, per germline (reference sequence). Trimming took 3 bases from V and 7 from J; bases not matched to a gene: 11. TCRdb redid the calling of the 5' RACE reads with MiXCR, one entry per CDR3 protein. Found here are roughly 200,000 distinct CDR3 sequences, more than 6.5% of them singletons; the top ten hold around 2.1%. These same data were also listed under a study on yellow fever vaccine responses in identical twins.

Source material: memory (CD45RO+) T cells sorted from blood. This chain connects TRBV15 to TRBJ1-4, with 10 bases aligning to TRBD1. This clonotype was obtained from a woman aged 18-30 years in good health. CDR3 amino acids: CATSSDIEGQGPEKLFF. CDR3 in DNA: TGTGCCACCAGCAGTGATATCGAGGGACAGGGGCCTGAAAAACTGTTTTTT.